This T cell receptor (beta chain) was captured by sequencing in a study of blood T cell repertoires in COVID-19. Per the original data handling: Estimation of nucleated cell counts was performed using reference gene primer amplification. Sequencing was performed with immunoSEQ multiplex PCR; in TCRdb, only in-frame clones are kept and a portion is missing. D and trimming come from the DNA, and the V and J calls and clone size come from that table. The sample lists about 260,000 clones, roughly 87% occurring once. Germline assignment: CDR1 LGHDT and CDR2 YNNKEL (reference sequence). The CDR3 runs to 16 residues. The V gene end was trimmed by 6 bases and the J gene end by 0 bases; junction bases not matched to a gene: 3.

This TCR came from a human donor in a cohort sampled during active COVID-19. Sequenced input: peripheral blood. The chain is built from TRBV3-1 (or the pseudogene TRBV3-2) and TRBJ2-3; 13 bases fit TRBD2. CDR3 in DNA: TGTGCCAGCAGTCGACTAGCGGGAGGTAGCACAGATACGCAGTATTTT. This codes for CASSRLAGGSTDTQYF.